The 18 T cell receptor beta chains reported below all come from one sample, sequenced in a study of control samples from healthy donors and cancer patients. Produced via immunoSEQ multiplex PCR; TCRdb's table is partial and in-frame only. The sample includes under 15,000 clones, more than 75% of them seen just once. Material: formalin-fixed, paraffin-embedded tissue. The receptors were sampled from a male donor with melanoma.

This clone was counted only a few times. This chain connects TRBV6-5 to TRBJ1-6, with a possible D match to TRBD1 (5 bases). V dropped 6 bases and J dropped 10 bases, with 16 bases sitting between them. The CDR3 spans 14 residues. Germline CDR1 MNHEY, CDR2 SVGAGI. The CDR3, as DNA: TGTGCCAGCAGAGGCCTGGTAGGGGAATCACCCCTCCACTTT. This gives the protein CASRGLVGESPLHF.

The V and J genes are TRBV27 and TRBJ2-2, with TRBD2 identical over 7 bases. J lost 4 bases, V lost 2 bases, and 7 bases had no gene match. CDR3 size: 16 residues. Germline CDR1 is MNHEY and CDR2 is SMNVEV (reference sequence). CDR3 loop: CASSLVSGGGTGELFF. CDR3 bases: TGTGCCAGCAGTTTAGTATCGGGAGGAGGCACCGGGGAGCTGTTTTTT.

V gene TRBV7-2 combines with J gene TRBJ1-2, with D possibly matching TRBD1 (5 bases). Trimming shortened V by 1 base and J by 0 bases, and 15 bases separated the two germline ends. The germline V gene encodes CDR1 SGHTA and CDR2 FQGNSA. The CDR3 runs 17 residues. The CDR3 DNA reads as TGTGCCAGCAGCTTAGAGCCCCTGGACACCACTAACTATGGCTACACCTTC. As protein: CASSLEPLDTTNYGYTF.

This sequence joins TRBV14 and TRBJ2-5; D ambiguous. The CDR3 has 16 residues. The V end was cut by 4 bases, the J end by 4 bases, with 19 bases between. The germline CDR1 and CDR2 sequences are SGHDN and FVKESK. The CDR3 loop is CASSPRTSGFRETQYF. CDR3 sequence (DNA): TGTGCCAGCAGCCCCCGGACCAGTGGGTTTCGAGAGACCCAGTACTTC.

V usage is TRBV29-1 and J usage is TRBJ1-3, with a possible D match to TRBD1 (6 bases). V was clipped by 6 bases and J by 3 bases, with 12 bases between them. The CDR3 length is 13 residues. Germline V gene sequence: CDR1 SQVTM, CDR2 ANQGSEA. As DNA, the CDR3 is TGCAGCGTACGGGGGGGCGGTGGAAACACCATATATTTT. Residues: CSVRGGGGNTIYF.

This rearrangement joins TRBV3-1 (or the pseudogene TRBV3-2) to TRBJ1-2, with 12 positions matching TRBD1. Trimming removed 4 bases from V and 7 bases from J; junction bases left unmatched: 10. This CDR3 has 16 residues. From germline, CDR1 is LGHDT and CDR2 YNNKEL (reference sequence). For the CDR3, the DNA is TGTGCCAGCAGCCTCGCGGCTGGGACAGGGGGCTCTGGCTACACCTTC. Encoded protein: CASSLAAGTGGSGYTF.

The table lists this clone with a few counts. V is TRBV6-5 and J is TRBJ2-7; 10 bases are a match to TRBD2. With 7 bases clipped from V and 5 bases from J, the junction kept 5 bases outside the gene matches. CDR1 is MNHEY, CDR2 SVGAGI, per germline. This CDR3 comprises 13 residues. The CDR3 region is CASNPLAGDEQYV. In DNA, the CDR3 is TGTGCCAGCAACCCCCTAGCGGGAGACGAGCAGTACGTC.

The DNA for the CDR3 is TGCGCCAGCAGCCCGGGGACAGGGCCCAATTCACCCCTCCACTTT. Residues: CASSPGTGPNSPLHF. The J gene is TRBJ1-6, the V gene TRBV5-1, with 9 bases that match TRBD1. The germline V gene encodes CDR1 SGHRS and CDR2 YFSETQ. The CDR3 runs 15 residues. V lost 4 bases, J lost 7 bases, and 6 bases stayed unmatched.

V and J are TRBV5-6 and TRBJ1-3; D not certain. V lost 1 base, J lost 1 base, and 6 bases lay in between. Germline lookup yields CDR1 SGHDT and CDR2 YYEEEE. The CDR3 spans 14 residues. The CDR3 DNA follows: TGTGCCAGCAGCTTGTCGGGTTCTGGAAACACCATATATTTT. It yields the protein CASSLSGSGNTIYF.

The rearrangement uses TRBV24-1 and TRBJ2-6; D unclear. V was trimmed by 3 bases and J by 4 bases, leaving 15 bases between them. The V gene's germline CDR1 is KGHDR and CDR2 SFDVKD. The CDR3 runs to 17 residues. CDR3 nucleotide sequence: TGTGCCACCAGTGATCCGTCCGGACGTAGCGGGGCCAACGTCCTGACTTTC. Residues: CATSDPSGRSGANVLTF.

V gene TRBV11-2 combines with J gene TRBJ1-4; tentative D call: TRBD1 (6 bases). From germline, CDR1 is SGHAT and CDR2 FQNNGV. This CDR3 is built from 11 residues. The V end lost 5 bases, the J end lost 11 bases, and 9 bases lay between the germline ends. CDR3 amino acids: CASSPDRKLFF. The CDR3 nucleotides are TGTGCCAGCAGCCCAGACAGGAAACTGTTTTTT.

Only a few counts were recorded for this clone. The chain joins TRBV11-2 to TRBJ2-7; 9 bases are shared with TRBD2. V shed 5 bases, J shed 3 bases, and the junction held 8 bases outside the gene matches. The CDR3 sequence is 15 residues long. Germline V gene lookup returns CDR1 SGHAT and CDR2 FQNNGV. The DNA for the CDR3 is TGTGCCAGCAGCCCTAGCGGGAATCCGGTCTACGAGCAGTACGTC. This encodes CASSPSGNPVYEQYV.

The CDR3 DNA is TGTGCCAGCAGCTTACGGTTTGGGGGGGGCGGGGAGACCCAGTACTTC. This encodes CASSLRFGGGGETQYF. This sequence joins TRBV7-9 and TRBJ2-5; D perhaps matches TRBD2 (7 bases). Germline CDR1 and CDR2: SEHNR and FQNEAQ (reference sequence). The CDR3 is 16 residues long. Trimming left V 2 bases short and J 5 bases short, with 18 bases between.

V and J are TRBV30 and TRBJ1-5; no firm D call. Trimming pared 0 bases from V and 5 bases from J, leaving 8 bases between. CDR1 is GTSNPN, CDR2 SVGIG, per germline (reference sequence). This CDR3 is 13 amino acids long. DNA of the CDR3: TGTGCCTGGAGTGTACAAGGGCATCAGCCCCAGCATTTT. It is translated as CAWSVQGHQPQHF.

J is TRBJ2-1 and V is TRBV9; D gene uncertain. V was cut by 4 bases and J by 6 bases, with 5 bases left in between. The V gene's germline CDR1 is SGDLS and CDR2 YYNGEE. The CDR3 sequence is 11 residues long. The chain's CDR3 is CASSFSNEQFF. CDR3 bases: TGTGCCAGCAGCTTCTCCAATGAGCAGTTCTTC.

V and J are TRBV14 and TRBJ1-1; a weak D match, TRBD1 (6 bases). This CDR3 comprises 15 residues. V was clipped by 0 bases and J by 0 bases, with 8 bases between them. Germline V gene lookup returns CDR1 SGHDN and CDR2 FVKESK. Here the CDR3 DNA reads TGTGCCAGCAGCCAAGAAGGGACATTGAACACTGAAGCTTTCTTT. As protein: CASSQEGTLNTEAFF. Based on the CDR3 plus reference TRBV14 and TRBJ1-1, the full variable domain is EAGVTQFPSHSVIEKGQTVTLRCDPISGHDNLYWYRRVMGKEIKFLLHFVKESKQDESGMPNNRFLAERTGGTYSTLKVQPAELEDSGVYFCASSQEGTLNTEAFFGQGTRLTVV.

This sequence joins TRBV20-1 and TRBJ2-5, with D perhaps given as TRBD1 or TRBD2 (5 bases each). The CDR3 contains 14 residues. Germline V gene data show CDR1 as DFQATT and CDR2 as SNEGSKA (reference sequence). V was cut by 3 bases and J by 0 bases, with 11 bases left in between. For the CDR3, the DNA is TGCAGTGCTAGTGAGGGGCTATACCAAGAGACCCAGTACTTC. It encodes CSASEGLYQETQYF.

This chain connects TRBV10-1 to TRBJ2-3; D uncertain. Trimming left V 0 bases short and J 5 bases short, with 9 bases between. CDR3 size: 14 residues. Germline loops: CDR1 WNHNN, CDR2 SYGVQD (reference sequence). CDR3 sequence (DNA): TGCGCCAGCAGTGAGTCGACTCTTGGAGATACGCAGTATTTT. Encoded protein: CASSESTLGDTQYF.